This T cell receptor beta chain was identified during a study of blood T cell repertoires in COVID-19. Study background: Acute-phase and convalescent COVID-19 samples originated in the United States, Italy and Spain. Sources were T cells, B-cell-depleted T cells, or PBMCs; the material itself was cDNA or gDNA.

Clones were sequenced by immunoSEQ multiplex PCR, and TCRdb holds only the in-frame ones, with some missing. The sample holds 130,000 or so clones, roughly 86% seen once. The germline V gene encodes CDR1 SNHLY and CDR2 FYNNEI. The CDR3 runs to 14 residues. Losses at the gene ends were 5 bases for V and 13 bases for J; bases not matched to a gene: 11. Allocation to cohorts depended on clinical history reported by the participants. The V call is TRBV2, the J call TRBJ2-3; 11 nucleotides match TRBD2. The TCR sequence derives from a woman aged 45-60 years with acute COVID-19. Material: PBMCs or T cells enriched from blood (not recorded which). The CDR3, as DNA: TGTGCCAGCAGTCCGGGACTAGCGGTCCTACAGGAGTATTTT. It specifies CASSPGLAVLQEYF.